This T cell receptor beta chain was documented in a study of monozygotic twins with inflammatory bowel disease. The CDR3 extends over 13 amino acids. Germline assignment: CDR1 LNHDA and CDR2 SQIVND (reference sequence). Template switching added UMIs carrying a 6-nucleotide sample barcode. The study subjected TCRalpha and TCRbeta cDNA to two nested PCRs of approximately 16 and 10 cycles. After re-calling the 5' RACE reads, TCRdb lists one entry per CDR3 protein, DNA absent. The ten most abundant clones cover around 2.6% of a sample with a few hundred thousand distinct CDR3 sequences. Sequencing was performed on blood. The chain joins TRBV19 to TRBJ2-7. The sequence derives from a human donor with ulcerative colitis or Crohn's disease, or a healthy co-twin of an affected twin (not recorded which). The CDR3 spells CASSIGSGYEQYF.